This TCR beta chain emerged from a study of T-cell reconstitution after alpha-beta-depleted transplantation in children. Whole-study findings and limits: Fresh T-cell production supplied most of the T-cell counts and diversity seen one year after transplant. By about two months after transplant, alpha-beta T cells reportedly arose from several hundred graft clones that had expanded.

As to this clonotype: Its target is unknown.

For TCRbeta, the library was prepared with unique molecular identifiers. TCRdb re-called the PCR reads through MiXCR, storing one row per CDR3 protein. Of about 580,000 distinct CDR3 sequences listed, about 23% are singletons. Germline CDR1 and CDR2: SEHNR and FQNEAQ (reference sequence). The CDR3 has 15 amino acids. V was trimmed by 1 base and J by 8 bases, leaving 14 bases between them. The rearrangement uses TRBV7-9 and TRBJ1-4; no reliable D call. The TCR was taken from a boy less than two years old who had a stem cell transplant for acute myeloid leukemia, so the T cells may come from the graft donor. Here the sequenced sample was PBMCs, mostly from graft donor cells, taken 360 days after TCRalphabeta/CD19-depleted stem cell transplant. Here the CDR3 DNA reads TGTGCCAGCAGCTTAGGGGTCGACTGGAGGGAAAAACTGTTTTTT. Translation gives CASSLGVDWREKLFF.